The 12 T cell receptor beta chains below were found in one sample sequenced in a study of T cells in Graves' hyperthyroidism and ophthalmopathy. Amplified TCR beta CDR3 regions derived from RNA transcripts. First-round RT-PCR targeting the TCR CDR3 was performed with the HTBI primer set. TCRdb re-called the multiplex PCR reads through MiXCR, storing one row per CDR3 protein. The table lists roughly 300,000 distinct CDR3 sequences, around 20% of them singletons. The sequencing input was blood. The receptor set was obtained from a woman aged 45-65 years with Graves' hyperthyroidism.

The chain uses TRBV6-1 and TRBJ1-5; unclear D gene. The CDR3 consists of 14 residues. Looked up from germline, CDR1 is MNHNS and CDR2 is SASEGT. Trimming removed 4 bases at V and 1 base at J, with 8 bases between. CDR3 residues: CASSGPLSNQPQHF. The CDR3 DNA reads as TGTGCCAGCAGTGGGCCGTTGAGCAATCAGCCCCAGCATTTT.

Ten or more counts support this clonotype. The CDR3 DNA reads as TGTGCCAGCAAGAGGGGACAGCCCTACGAGCAGTACTTC. Its translation is CASKRGQPYEQYF. The rearrangement links TRBV6-1 to TRBJ2-7, with 7 bases that match TRBD1. Germline values: CDR1 MNHNS, CDR2 SASEGT. The CDR3 has 13 residues. The V segment lost 7 bases and the J segment 2 bases; nucleotides outside the gene matches: 5.

Here the CDR3 DNA reads TGTGCCAGCAGTGAAACCCAGTACGAGCAGTACTTC. It encodes CASSETQYEQYF. V is TRBV6-1 and J is TRBJ2-7, with unresolved D. Trimming stripped 2 bases from V and 4 bases from J, with 6 bases between. The CDR3 is made up of 12 amino acids. Germline V gives CDR1 MNHNS, CDR2 SASEGT.

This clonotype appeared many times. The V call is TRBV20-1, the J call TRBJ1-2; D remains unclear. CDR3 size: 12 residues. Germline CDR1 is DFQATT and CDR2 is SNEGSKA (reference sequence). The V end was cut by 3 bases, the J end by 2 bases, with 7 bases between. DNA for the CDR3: TGCAGTGCTAGGGTTGGGAACTATGGCTACACCTTC. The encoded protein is CSARVGNYGYTF.

In DNA, the CDR3 is TGTGCCAGCAGTCTCGGGACAGGGGAAGAGACCCAGTACTTC. Residues: CASSLGTGEETQYF. This chain uses TRBV12-3 or TRBV12-4 with TRBJ2-5; 10 nucleotides agree with TRBD1. CDR3 length: 14 amino acids. With 5 bases clipped from V and 3 bases from J, the junction kept 3 bases outside the gene matches.

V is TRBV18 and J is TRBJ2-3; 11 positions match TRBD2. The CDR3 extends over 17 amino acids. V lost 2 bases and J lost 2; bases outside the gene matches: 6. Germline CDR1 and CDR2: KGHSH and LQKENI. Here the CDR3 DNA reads TGTGCCAGCTCACCAAAGAATAGCGGGAGGGACACAGATACGCAGTATTTT. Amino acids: CASSPKNSGRDTDTQYF. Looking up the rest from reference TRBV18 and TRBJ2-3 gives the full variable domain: NAGVMQNPRHLVRRRGQEARLRCSPMKGHSHVYWYRQLPEEGLKFMVYLQKENIIDESGMPKERFSAEFPKEGPSILRIQQVVRGDSAAYFCASSPKNSGRDTDTQYFGPGTRLTVL.

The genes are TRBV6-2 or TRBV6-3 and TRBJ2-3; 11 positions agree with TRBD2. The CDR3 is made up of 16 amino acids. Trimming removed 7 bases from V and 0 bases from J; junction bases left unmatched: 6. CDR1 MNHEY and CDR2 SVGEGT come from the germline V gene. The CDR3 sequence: CASNSGGVSSTDTQYF. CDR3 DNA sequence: TGTGCCAGCAATAGCGGGGGGGTATCTAGCACAGATACGCAGTATTTT.

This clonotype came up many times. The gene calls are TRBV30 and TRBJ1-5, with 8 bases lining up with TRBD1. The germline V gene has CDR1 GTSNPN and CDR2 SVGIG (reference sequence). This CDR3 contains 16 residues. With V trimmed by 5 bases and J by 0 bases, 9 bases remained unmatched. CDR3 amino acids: CAWGQGSGRSNQPQHF. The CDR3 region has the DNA TGTGCCTGGGGACAGGGATCAGGACGTAGCAATCAGCCCCAGCATTTT.

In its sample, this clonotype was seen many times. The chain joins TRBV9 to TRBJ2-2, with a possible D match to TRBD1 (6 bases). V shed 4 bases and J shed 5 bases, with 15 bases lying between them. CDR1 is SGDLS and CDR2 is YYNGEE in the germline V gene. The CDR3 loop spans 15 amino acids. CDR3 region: CASSPDYRVTGELFF. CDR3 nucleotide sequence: TGTGCCAGCAGCCCGGATTACAGGGTGACCGGGGAGCTGTTTTTT.

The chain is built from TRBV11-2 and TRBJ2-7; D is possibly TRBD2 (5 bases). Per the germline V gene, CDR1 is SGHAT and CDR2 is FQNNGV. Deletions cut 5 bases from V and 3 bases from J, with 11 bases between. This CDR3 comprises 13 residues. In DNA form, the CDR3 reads TGTGCCAGCAGCACCAACCGGGACTACGAGCAGTACTTC. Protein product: CASSTNRDYEQYF.

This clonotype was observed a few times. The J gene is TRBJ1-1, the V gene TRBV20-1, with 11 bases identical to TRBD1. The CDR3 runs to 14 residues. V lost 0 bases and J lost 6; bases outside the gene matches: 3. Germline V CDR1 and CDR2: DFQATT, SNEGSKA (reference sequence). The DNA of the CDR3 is TGCAGTGCTAGAGATTGGGACAGGGGGTCTGAAGCTTTCTTT. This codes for CSARDWDRGSEAFF.

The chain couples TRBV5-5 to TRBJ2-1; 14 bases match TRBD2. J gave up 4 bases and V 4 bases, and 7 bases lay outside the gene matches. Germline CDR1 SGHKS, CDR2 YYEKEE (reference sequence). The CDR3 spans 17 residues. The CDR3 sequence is CASSAGLAGESYNEQFF. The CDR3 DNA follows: TGTGCCAGCAGCGCGGGACTAGCGGGGGAATCTTACAATGAGCAGTTCTTC. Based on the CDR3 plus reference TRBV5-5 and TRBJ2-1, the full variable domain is DAGVTQSPTHLIKTRGQQVTLRCSPISGHKSVSWYQQVLGQGPQFIFQYYEKEERGRGNFPDRFSARQFPNYSSELNVNALLLGDSALYLCASSAGLAGESYNEQFFGPGTRLTVL.